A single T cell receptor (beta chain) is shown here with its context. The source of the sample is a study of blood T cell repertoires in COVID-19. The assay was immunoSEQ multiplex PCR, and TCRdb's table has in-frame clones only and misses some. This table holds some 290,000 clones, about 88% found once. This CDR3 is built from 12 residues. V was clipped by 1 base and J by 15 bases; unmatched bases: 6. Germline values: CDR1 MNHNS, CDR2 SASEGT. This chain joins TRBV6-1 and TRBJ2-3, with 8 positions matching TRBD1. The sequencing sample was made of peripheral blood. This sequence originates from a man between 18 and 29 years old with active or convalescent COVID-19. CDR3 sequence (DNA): TGTGCCAGCAGTGAAGTAAGGACAGGGAACTATTTT. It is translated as CASSEVRTGNYF.